These 12 T cell receptor beta chains originate from one sample sequenced in a study of cytomegalovirus exposure and HLA in healthy donors (dated by TCRdb to the late 2010s). Libraries were prepared through the immunoSEQ multiplex PCR assay. For the multiplex PCR, a mixture combining 60 forward primers for TCR Vbeta segments and 13 reverse primers for TCR Jbeta segments was used. TCRdb retrieved this table from immuneACCESS and kept in-frame rearrangements only. Not all clones are present; in checked studies, unresolved V genes account for under half, and no reason is known for the remainder. The sample table shows about 85,000 clones, and 80% are seen once. The ten largest clones represent approximately 29% of the sample. Sequenced sample: PBMCs. These TCRs come from a man between 50 and 59 years old in good health and CMV-seropositive.

This clone was seen a single time. This CDR3 reads CASSLEAPPGANVLTF. In DNA, the CDR3 is TGTGCCAGCAGCTTGGAAGCGCCTCCTGGGGCCAACGTCCTGACTTTC. The rearrangement links TRBV5-5 to TRBJ2-6; D is ambiguous. This CDR3 spans 16 amino acids. The ends were cut back, 0 bases at V and 2 bases at J, with 9 bases in the middle. The germline gives CDR1 SGHKS, CDR2 YYEKEE (reference sequence).

This clone was picked up a small number of times. One base separates it from a far larger clone, so it is likely a read error. The J gene is TRBJ2-3, the V gene TRBV7-8, with TRBD2 matching over 8 bases. The CDR3 has 16 residues. Germline CDR1 reads SGHVS; CDR2 reads FQNEAQ. The CDR3 here is CARSLGGSGTADTQYF. CDR3 sequence (DNA): TGTGCCAGGAGCTTAGGAGGTAGCGGGACGGCAGATACGCAGTATTTT.

The genes are TRBV6-1 and TRBJ1-5, with unresolved D. This CDR3 is built from 14 residues. Trimming cost V 4 bases and J 5 bases, with 12 bases left between them. Germline-derived CDR1 and CDR2 are MNHNS and SASEGT. The CDR3, as DNA: TGTGCCAGCAGTGGGACTCTTACCTATCAGCCCCAGCATTTT. Protein: CASSGTLTYQPQHF.

The chain is built from TRBV5-4 and TRBJ1-2, with 8 bases aligning to TRBD1. The CDR3 consists of 15 residues. CDR1 SGHNT and CDR2 YYREEE come from the germline V gene (reference sequence). The trim removed 4 bases at V and 6 bases at J, leaving 11 bases unmatched. The CDR3 spells CASSQPNQGADGYTF. The DNA for the CDR3 is TGTGCCAGCAGCCAACCCAACCAGGGGGCGGATGGCTACACCTTC.

The chain combines TRBV19 with TRBJ2-7; tentative D call: TRBD2 (6 bases). The CDR3 sequence is 14 residues long. Per the germline V gene, CDR1 is LNHDA and CDR2 is SQIVND (reference sequence). Trimming stripped 5 bases from V and 3 bases from J, with 14 bases between. DNA of the CDR3: TGTGCCAGTAGTGCGGTAGCGGAAAACTACGAGCAGTACTTC. The encoded protein is CASSAVAENYEQYF.

The V gene is TRBV6-6, the J gene TRBJ2-1, with unresolved D. The germline gives CDR1 MNHNY, CDR2 SVGAGI (reference sequence). The CDR3 spans 12 residues. The V end lost 10 bases, the J end lost 0 bases, and 7 bases lay between the germline ends. CDR3 nucleotides: TGTGCCATTTCCCACTCCTACAATGAGCAGTTCTTC. It encodes CAISHSYNEQFF.

This rearrangement joins TRBV19 to TRBJ2-7; possible D gene TRBD1, 6 bases. The germline V and J ends were trimmed by 5 bases and 5 bases, with 22 bases remaining between them. The germline V gene encodes CDR1 LNHDA and CDR2 SQIVND (reference sequence). This CDR3 region has 16 residues. CDR3 bases: TGTGCCAGTAGTCCCTTACATGCCGGTGGGGGCGACGAGCAGTACTTC. Translating gives CASSPLHAGGGDEQYF.

This rearrangement joins TRBV10-3 to TRBJ2-7; 8 bases agree with TRBD2. This CDR3 region has 16 residues. J was trimmed by 3 bases and V by 4 bases; bases with no gene match: 11. Germline V gene data show CDR1 as ENHRY and CDR2 as SYGVKD. CDR3 protein: CAISGGSGSLIYEQYF. CDR3 DNA sequence: TGTGCCATCAGTGGCGGAAGCGGGAGCCTTATCTACGAGCAGTACTTC.

A single count supports this clone. The chain uses TRBV2 and TRBJ1-5; 8 bases agree with TRBD1. The CDR3 has 14 residues. Germline trimming cut 6 bases from V and 11 bases from J; bases unmatched to any gene: 12. From germline, CDR1 is SNHLY and CDR2 FYNNEI. Here the CDR3 DNA reads TGTGCCAGCAGCGACCGGACAGGGAGCAGAGCCCAGCATTTT. It translates to CASSDRTGSRAQHF.

The rearrangement joins TRBV30 to TRBJ2-2; tentatively, D is TRBD1 (5 bases). CDR1 is GTSNPN, CDR2 SVGIG, per germline (reference sequence). The CDR3 has 15 residues. The V end was cut by 2 bases, the J end by 5 bases, with 15 bases between. In DNA form, the CDR3 reads TGTGCCTGGAGTCAAGGGGTTTTAATGACCGGGGAGCTGTTTTTT. This codes for CAWSQGVLMTGELFF.

Written as DNA, the CDR3 is TGTGCCAGTAGTAATACCCGATTGGGAGGCACTGAAGCTTTCTTT. It yields the protein CASSNTRLGGTEAFF. The rearrangement links TRBV19 to TRBJ1-1; D is undetermined. The CDR3 has 15 amino acids. V lost 4 bases and J lost 4, with 16 bases in between. The V gene's germline CDR1 is LNHDA and CDR2 SQIVND (reference sequence).

This clone was found a few times. The chain recombines TRBV7-2 with TRBJ2-1; tentative D call: TRBD1 (5 bases). The germline V gene encodes CDR1 SGHTA and CDR2 FQGNSA. The V end was cut by 6 bases, the J end by 11 bases, with 14 bases between. CDR3 length: 12 amino acids. The CDR3 DNA sequence: TGTGCCAGCAGGGAACCTAGGGGCAAGCAGTTCTTC. Translating it yields CASREPRGKQFF.